The 4 T cell receptor beta chains given below trace back to one sample, sequenced in a study of T cells in Graves' hyperthyroidism and ophthalmopathy. Amplification yielded TCR beta CDR3 regions, with RNA transcripts as the source. HTBI primers were the set used in a first-round RT-PCR of the TCR CDR3. MiXCR, applied by TCRdb to the multiplex PCR reads, yields one record per CDR3 protein. Of fewer than 40,000 distinct CDR3 sequences listed, about 53% are singletons. The specimen sequenced was blood. These receptors were obtained from a woman aged 40-49 years with Graves' ophthalmopathy.

The rearrangement links TRBV7-9 to TRBJ2-1; D gene unclear. The CDR3 is 11 amino acids. Germline CDR1 and CDR2: SEHNR and FQNEAQ (reference sequence). Between the trimmed V and J ends, which lost 5 bases and 8 bases, there was a span of 7 bases. DNA for the CDR3: TGTGCCAGCAGCCTAAGCGATGAGCAGTTCTTC. Protein: CASSLSDEQFF.

This clonotype was counted many times. V and J are TRBV20-1 and TRBJ2-7; a weak D match, TRBD1 (5 bases). Between the trimmed V and J ends, which lost 3 bases and 7 bases, there was a span of 19 bases. CDR3 length equals 14 residues. Germline V gene sequence: CDR1 DFQATT, CDR2 SNEGSKA (reference sequence). CDR3 sequence: CSARAPSTAKEQYF. CDR3 in DNA: TGCAGTGCTAGGGCCCCCTCGACAGCGAAGGAGCAGTACTTC.

This clonotype was recorded a few times. The chain recombines TRBV15 with TRBJ1-1; TRBD1 matches 9 bases. Looked up from germline, CDR1 is LNHNV and CDR2 is YYDKDF (reference sequence). Germline trimming cut 5 bases from V and 3 bases from J; bases unmatched to any gene: 4. The CDR3 extends over 14 amino acids. CDR3 nucleotide sequence: TGTGCCACCAGCTCCCGGGACAGGGACACTGAAGCTTTCTTT. It is translated as CATSSRDRDTEAFF.

This chain links TRBV10-3 with TRBJ2-1, with 7 bases matching TRBD2. V lost 0 bases to trimming and J lost 0 bases; unmatched junction nucleotides: 2. Per the germline V gene, CDR1 is ENHRY and CDR2 is SYGVKD. The CDR3 contains 16 residues. CDR3 in amino acids: CAISESGGSSYNEQFF. The CDR3 coding sequence is TGTGCCATCAGTGAGTCAGGCGGGAGCTCCTACAATGAGCAGTTCTTC.